The next 32 T cell receptor beta chains were all read from a single sample in a study of cytotoxic CD8 clonotypes in ibrutinib-treated CLL. The repertoire was sequenced with immunoSEQ multiplex PCR; TCRdb's copy has only in-frame clones and lacks some. Here the sample spans some 170,000 clones, around nine tenths being singletons. The sequencing here drew on PBMCs, taken at disease progression, from a patient treated with ibrutinib. All receptors come from a human donor with chronic lymphocytic leukemia.

The V and J genes are TRBV30 and TRBJ1-1; weak D call: TRBD1 (6 bases). Germline V lookup: CDR1 GTSNPN, CDR2 SVGIG (reference sequence). Trimming cost V 2 bases and J 4 bases, with 23 bases left between them. The CDR3 length is 17 residues. CDR3 DNA: TGTGCCTGGAGTCAACGGGGGCGCGAGGTTATAGGCACTGAAGCTTTCTTT. Translating gives CAWSQRGREVIGTEAFF.

V is TRBV15 and J is TRBJ1-5; D call uncertain. This CDR3 spans 12 amino acids. V was shortened by 0 bases and J by 4 bases, with 1 base between the two germline ends. The germline V gene encodes CDR1 LNHNV and CDR2 YYDKDF (reference sequence). The CDR3 nucleotides are TGTGCCACCAGCAGAGATAATCAGCCCCAGCATTTT. Protein sequence: CATSRDNQPQHF.

The chain couples TRBV11-3 to TRBJ2-7, with 10 bases aligning to TRBD2. With V trimmed by 5 bases and J by 3 bases, 4 bases remained unmatched. Looked up from germline, CDR1 is SGHNT and CDR2 is YENEEA. This CDR3 is 14 amino acids long. The CDR3 coding sequence is TGTGCCAGCAGCACCGGGACTAGCGTCTACGAGCAGTACTTC. This sequence encodes CASSTGTSVYEQYF. The full variable domain, in which reference TRBV11-3 and TRBJ2-7 provide the parts outside the CDR3, is EAGVVQSPRYKIIEKKQPVAFWCNPISGHNTLYWYLQNLGQGPELLIRYENEEAVDDSQLPKDRFSAERLKGVDSTLKIQPAELGDSAVYLCASSTGTSVYEQYFGPGTRLTVT.

CDR3 protein: CASSLAAPLAGVPNTGELFF. CDR3 DNA sequence: TGTGCCAGCAGCTTAGCCGCCCCTCTAGCGGGAGTCCCGAACACCGGGGAGCTGTTTTTT. The V gene is TRBV11-3, the J gene TRBJ2-2; the match to TRBD2 covers 10 bases. The V gene end was trimmed by 1 base and the J gene end by 0 bases; junction bases not matched to a gene: 11. This CDR3 has 20 amino acids. The V gene's germline CDR1 is SGHNT and CDR2 YENEEA.

The chain links TRBV5-4 to TRBJ2-7, with 7 bases fitting TRBD2. The CDR3 runs to 13 residues. The V and J ends lost 4 bases and 9 bases, in that order; junction bases with no gene match: 10. The germline CDR1 and CDR2 sequences are SGHNT and YYREEE (reference sequence). The CDR3 protein is CASSGGDPTRQYF. CDR3 coding DNA: TGTGCCAGCAGCGGGGGGGACCCTACGAGGCAGTACTTC.

The chain has TRBV28 and TRBJ2-7, with TRBD2 matching over 7 bases. Germline V gene sequence: CDR1 MDHEN, CDR2 SYDVKM. With V trimmed by 7 bases and J by 2 bases, 14 bases remained unmatched. CDR3 length: 16 amino acids. CDR3 DNA sequence: TGTGCCAGCACCCCCTCCTCCGGGACTAACACCTACGAGCAGTACTTC. As protein: CASTPSSGTNTYEQYF.

This chain links TRBV4-2 with TRBJ2-1; D is undetermined. Germline V gives CDR1 LGHNA, CDR2 YNFKEQ. The CDR3 totals 16 residues. Trimming cost V 6 bases and J 0 bases, with 15 bases left between them. CDR3 sequence: CASRANYQSSYNEQFF. CDR3 sequence (DNA): TGTGCCAGCAGGGCGAACTACCAAAGCTCCTACAATGAGCAGTTCTTC.

This clone turned up a few times. The chain recombines TRBV5-1 with TRBJ1-2, with D tentatively TRBD1 (5 bases). V lost 4 bases, J lost 2 bases, and 18 bases lay in between. Germline V gives CDR1 SGHRS, CDR2 YFSETQ. The CDR3 loop spans 16 amino acids. This CDR3 reads CASSQGIGRLNYGYTF. The CDR3 DNA sequence: TGCGCCAGCAGCCAGGGAATCGGCCGATTAAACTATGGCTACACCTTC.

The V gene is TRBV11-3, the J gene TRBJ2-7; possibly TRBD1 or TRBD2 for D (5 bases each). Trimming shortened V by 2 bases and J by 6 bases, and 11 bases separated the two germline ends. Germline V gene lookup returns CDR1 SGHNT and CDR2 YENEEA. There are 13 residues in the CDR3. The CDR3 sequence: CASSLQGALEQYF. For the CDR3, the DNA is TGTGCCAGCAGCTTACAGGGAGCTCTCGAGCAGTACTTC.

This clone was recorded only once. The chain links TRBV6-5 to TRBJ2-7; weak D call: TRBD1 (5 bases). Germline V gene sequence: CDR1 MNHEY, CDR2 SVGAGI. The CDR3 totals 12 residues. The germline V and J ends were trimmed by 2 bases and 6 bases, with 8 bases remaining between them. CDR3 region: CASSYDSFEQYF. CDR3 coding DNA: TGTGCCAGCAGTTACGACAGTTTCGAGCAGTACTTC.

The table lists this clone with a count of one. CDR3 region: CASSEGSGGRASYNEQFF. DNA for the CDR3: TGTGCCAGCAGCGAGGGGTCTGGGGGGCGGGCCTCCTACAATGAGCAGTTCTTC. The genes are TRBV9 and TRBJ2-1; the D call may be TRBD1 or TRBD2 (6 bases each). The CDR3 is made up of 18 amino acids. The V gene's germline CDR1 is SGDLS and CDR2 YYNGEE. V was shortened by 3 bases and J by 0 bases, with 19 bases between the two germline ends. Looking up the rest from reference TRBV9 and TRBJ2-1 gives the full variable domain: DSGVTQTPKHLITATGQRVTLRCSPRSGDLSVYWYQQSLDQGLQFLIQYYNGEERAKGNILERFSAQQFPDLHSELNLSSLELGDSALYFCASSEGSGGRASYNEQFFGPGTRLTVL.

This clone was recorded once. This sequence joins TRBV28 and TRBJ2-1; D might be TRBD1 (5 bases). The CDR3 consists of 16 residues. The germline V gene encodes CDR1 MDHEN and CDR2 SYDVKM. Trimming pared 6 bases from V and 9 bases from J, leaving 24 bases between. This CDR3 reads CASRHQVGPVKAEQFF. The CDR3 DNA is TGTGCCAGCAGACATCAAGTGGGGCCCGTAAAAGCTGAGCAGTTCTTC. The variable domain in full, completed from reference TRBV28 and TRBJ2-1, reads DVKVTQSSRYLVKRTGEKVFLECVQDMDHENMFWYRQDPGLGLRLIYFSYDVKMKEKGDIPEGYSVSREKKERFSLILESASTNQTSMYLCASRHQVGPVKAEQFFGPGTRLTVL.

V gene TRBV7-8 combines with J gene TRBJ1-1; 8 positions agree with TRBD1. There are 13 residues in the CDR3. Per the germline V gene, CDR1 is SGHVS and CDR2 is FQNEAQ. Trimming took 8 bases from V and 11 from J; bases not matched to a gene: 13. The CDR3 nucleotides are TGTGCCAGCGGCGGCCAAACAGGGGGATTCGCTTTCTTT. Translating gives CASGGQTGGFAFF. The full variable domain, completed using reference TRBV7-8 and TRBJ1-1, is GAGVSQSPRYKVAKRGQDVALRCDPISGHVSLFWYQQALGQGPEFLTYFQNEAQLDKSGLPSDRFFAERPEGSVSTLKIQRTQQEDSAVYLCASGGQTGGFAFFGQGTRLTVV.

The chain joins TRBV28 to TRBJ1-1; TRBD1 matches at 8 bases. This CDR3 is built from 14 residues. CDR1 is MDHEN, CDR2 SYDVKM, per germline. The V and J ends lost 8 bases and 4 bases, in that order; junction bases with no gene match: 9. The CDR3 sequence: CASQSPGGGTEAFF. CDR3 bases: TGTGCCAGCCAATCCCCAGGGGGCGGCACTGAAGCTTTCTTT.

This clone has just one count. V and J are TRBV14 and TRBJ1-1, with D maybe TRBD1 (6 bases). V lost 3 bases and J lost 5, with 19 bases in between. Per germline, CDR1 SGHDN and CDR2 FVKESK. The CDR3 totals 16 residues. The CDR3 region is CASSQVVSTGRTEAFF. CDR3 coding DNA: TGTGCCAGCAGCCAGGTAGTTTCGACAGGCCGGACTGAAGCTTTCTTT.

DNA of the CDR3: TGTGCCAGCAGTCCGTACCGGGTCGCTTACGGTCCCTATGGCTACACCTTC. Translation gives CASSPYRVAYGPYGYTF. The chain couples TRBV27 to TRBJ1-2; D ambiguous. V lost 5 bases to trimming and J lost 4 bases, with 23 bases between them. The germline V gene encodes CDR1 MNHEY and CDR2 SMNVEV (reference sequence). The length of the CDR3 is 17 residues.

The chain is built from TRBV2 and TRBJ1-5; D call uncertain. V was clipped by 6 bases and J by 2 bases, with 8 bases between them. The CDR3 is 13 amino acids. Germline loops: CDR1 SNHLY, CDR2 FYNNEI. The CDR3 sequence is CASSPSGNQPQHF. The CDR3 DNA sequence: TGTGCCAGCAGCCCCTCCGGCAATCAGCCCCAGCATTTT.

The chain uses TRBV7-9 and TRBJ1-2; 12 bases are shared with TRBD1. CDR1 is SEHNR and CDR2 is FQNEAQ in the germline V gene (reference sequence). V shed 6 bases and J 5 bases; nucleotides not matched to a gene: 7. This CDR3 has 15 residues. Written as DNA, the CDR3 is TGTGCCAGCAGTAATCCGGGACAGGGGGCATATGGCTACACCTTC. It codes for CASSNPGQGAYGYTF.

This clone was detected only once. This sequence joins TRBV18 and TRBJ1-1; no clear D gene. Germline-derived CDR1 and CDR2 are KGHSH and LQKENI. CDR3 length: 16 residues. V was pared by 6 bases and J by 11 bases, with 28 bases between. The CDR3 region is CASSFFRPGSEYSAFF. CDR3 DNA: TGTGCCAGCTCGTTTTTCCGACCGGGTTCGGAGTACTCCGCTTTCTTT.

This chain connects TRBV18 to TRBJ1-4; D uncertain. Trimming removed 4 bases from V and 4 bases from J, with 4 bases in between. CDR1 KGHSH and CDR2 LQKENI come from the germline V gene. This CDR3 region has 12 residues. CDR3 region: CASSRGNEKLFF. CDR3 nucleotides: TGTGCCAGCTCACGGGGTAATGAAAAACTGTTTTTT.

The V gene is TRBV2, the J gene TRBJ1-2; D is uncertain. The CDR3 is 13 residues long. Trimming shortened V by 4 bases and J by 5 bases, and 11 bases separated the two germline ends. Germline V gene data show CDR1 as SNHLY and CDR2 as FYNNEI. CDR3 residues: CASSASSLYGYTF. DNA of the CDR3: TGTGCCAGCAGTGCTTCCAGTCTATATGGCTACACCTTC.

This CDR3 is CASSARDRDQPQHF. The CDR3 DNA sequence: TGTGCCAGCTCCGCACGGGACAGGGATCAGCCCCAGCATTTT. This chain uses TRBV18 with TRBJ1-5, with TRBD1 matching over 9 bases. The length of the CDR3 is 14 residues. V dropped 6 bases and J dropped 5; count of bases not matched to a gene: 5. The germline V gene has CDR1 KGHSH and CDR2 LQKENI.

V and J are TRBV28 and TRBJ2-2; 9 nucleotides match TRBD2. CDR1 is MDHEN, CDR2 SYDVKM, per germline. The V gene end was trimmed by 2 bases and the J gene end by 4 bases; junction bases not matched to a gene: 14. This CDR3 region has 19 residues. The CDR3 region has the DNA TGTGCCAGCAGTTTAGGCGCTTGGCGGGAGGGCCGCGTCACCGGGGAGCTGTTTTTT. Translation: CASSLGAWREGRVTGELFF. The complete variable domain, with remaining parts taken from reference TRBV28 and TRBJ2-2, reads DVKVTQSSRYLVKRTGEKVFLECVQDMDHENMFWYRQDPGLGLRLIYFSYDVKMKEKGDIPEGYSVSREKKERFSLILESASTNQTSMYLCASSLGAWREGRVTGELFFGEGSRLTVL.

The chain links TRBV28 to TRBJ2-5, with D tentatively TRBD2 (6 bases). Trimming shortened V by 4 bases and J by 0 bases, and 9 bases separated the two germline ends. Germline values: CDR1 MDHEN, CDR2 SYDVKM. CDR3 length: 14 residues. The CDR3 loop is CASSWGVYQETQYF. In DNA, the CDR3 is TGTGCCAGCAGTTGGGGGGTTTACCAAGAGACCCAGTACTTC.

The chain uses TRBV27 and TRBJ2-7, with D perhaps TRBD2 (6 bases). The V end was cut by 6 bases, the J end by 2 bases, with 20 bases between. CDR1 is MNHEY and CDR2 is SMNVEV in the germline V gene (reference sequence). The CDR3 has 16 residues. CDR3 amino acids: CASSPSGAGPAYEQYF. Here the CDR3 DNA reads TGTGCCAGCAGCCCCTCGGGAGCGGGCCCTGCCTACGAGCAGTACTTC.

This chain connects TRBV18 to TRBJ2-2; 12 bases map to TRBD2. CDR3 length: 17 amino acids. The germline V gene has CDR1 KGHSH and CDR2 LQKENI. The ends lost 4 bases at V and 1 base at J; junction bases unmatched: 4. The CDR3 loop reads CASSLRTSGMNTGELFF. Here the CDR3 DNA reads TGTGCCAGCTCACTGCGGACTAGCGGGATGAACACCGGGGAGCTGTTTTTT. The entire variable domain, with the rest obtained from reference TRBV18 and TRBJ2-2, is as follows: NAGVMQNPRHLVRRRGQEARLRCSPMKGHSHVYWYRQLPEEGLKFMVYLQKENIIDESGMPKERFSAEFPKEGPSILRIQQVVRGDSAAYFCASSLRTSGMNTGELFFGEGSRLTVL.

The chain combines TRBV9 with TRBJ2-3, with 9 bases matching TRBD2. CDR1 and CDR2 from the germline V gene are SGDLS and YYNGEE. This CDR3 spans 13 amino acids. The CDR3 here is CSTGGRAEDTQYF. For the CDR3, the DNA is TGTTCTACCGGCGGGAGGGCCGAAGATACGCAGTATTTT.

The genes are TRBV11-2 and TRBJ1-1; D unresolved. Germline V gene data show CDR1 as SGHAT and CDR2 as FQNNGV. V shed 4 bases and J shed 3 bases, with 18 bases lying between them. The CDR3 runs 16 residues. The CDR3 nucleotides are TGTGCCAGCAGCTCGTACGCCGCGTTAAAGGACACTGAAGCTTTCTTT. Residues: CASSSYAALKDTEAFF.

The J gene is TRBJ2-6, the V gene TRBV19; D gene unclear. With 11 bases removed from V and 1 base from J, the gap between germline ends came to 9 bases. CDR3 length: 13 residues. CDR1 and CDR2 from the germline V gene are LNHDA and SQIVND (reference sequence). The CDR3 here is CAVQGSGANVLTF. The CDR3, as DNA: TGTGCCGTCCAAGGGTCTGGGGCCAACGTCCTGACTTTC. The full variable domain, completed using reference TRBV19 and TRBJ2-6, is DGGITQSPKYLFRKEGQNVTLSCEQNLNHDAMYWYRQDPGQGLRLIYYSQIVNDFQKGDIAEGYSVSREKKESFPLTVTSAQKNPTAFYLCAVQGSGANVLTFGAGSRLTVL.

The chain uses TRBV6-5 and TRBJ1-5; D possibly corresponds to TRBD1 (6 bases). Germline assignment: CDR1 MNHEY and CDR2 SVGAGI. V dropped 7 bases and J dropped 1 base, with 14 bases sitting between them. The CDR3 has 15 amino acids. CDR3 in amino acids: CASNPPGASNQPQHF. CDR3 in DNA: TGTGCCAGCAACCCCCCAGGGGCCAGCAATCAGCCCCAGCATTTT.

The CDR3 reads CASRGPGQGARNTEAFF. Written as DNA, the CDR3 is TGCGCCAGCCGAGGGCCAGGACAGGGGGCGAGGAACACTGAAGCTTTCTTT. V and J are TRBV4-1 and TRBJ1-1, with 11 bases fitting TRBD1. The V gene end was trimmed by 8 bases and the J gene end by 1 base; junction bases not matched to a gene: 12. CDR3 length: 17 amino acids. Germline V CDR1 and CDR2: MGHRA, YSYEKL.

The chain has TRBV25-1 and TRBJ2-6, with D possibly TRBD1 on 5 matching bases. CDR3 length: 16 amino acids. Deletions cut 5 bases from V and 0 bases from J, with 11 bases between. Germline values: CDR1 MGHDK, CDR2 SYGVNS. The CDR3 DNA reads as TGTGCCAGCAGTCCGACAGCCCGCTCTGGGGCCAACGTCCTGACTTTC. Translation gives CASSPTARSGANVLTF.